A few counts support the clone carrying this T cell receptor beta chain. This record comes from a study of identical twins. Using its own MiXCR run on the 5' RACE reads, TCRdb lists one record per CDR3 protein. The table records around 290,000 distinct CDR3 sequences, roughly 8.6% of them present only once. Trimming pared 0 bases from V and 3 bases from J, leaving 15 bases between. The CDR3 extends over 15 amino acids. The germline V gene encodes CDR1 DFQATT and CDR2 SNEGSKA (reference sequence). These data also formed part of another study, on yellow fever vaccine responses in identical twins.

Sequencing input: CD8+ T cells sorted from blood. This TCR derives from a woman under 30 in good health. J is TRBJ2-7 and V is TRBV20-1; unclear D gene. CDR3 region: CSARDQRGRFYEQYF. The CDR3 nucleotides are TGCAGTGCTAGAGATCAACGAGGCAGGTTCTACGAGCAGTACTTC.